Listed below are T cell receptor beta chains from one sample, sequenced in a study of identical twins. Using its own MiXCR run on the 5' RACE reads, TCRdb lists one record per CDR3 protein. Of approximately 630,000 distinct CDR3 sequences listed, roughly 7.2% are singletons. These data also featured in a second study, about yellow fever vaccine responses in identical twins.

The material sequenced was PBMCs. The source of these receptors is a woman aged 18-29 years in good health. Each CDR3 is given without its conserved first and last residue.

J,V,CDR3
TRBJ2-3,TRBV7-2,ASSANQAGSGDTQY
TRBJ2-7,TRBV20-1,SAREPNPGHSSYEQY
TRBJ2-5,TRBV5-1,ASRGLVAGVQETQY
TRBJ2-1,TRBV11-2,ASTKDNYNEQF
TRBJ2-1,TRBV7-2,ASSLEGRGVDEQF
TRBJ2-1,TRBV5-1,ASSLGQGAQEQF
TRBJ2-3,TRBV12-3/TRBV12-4,ASSLRGGDRDTQY
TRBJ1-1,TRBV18,ASSLYSGTEAF
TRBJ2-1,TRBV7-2,ASSLASRLDHNEQF
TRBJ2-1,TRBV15,ATSRDLAAKHSGEQF
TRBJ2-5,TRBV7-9,ASSRPRDREETQY
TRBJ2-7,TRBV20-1,SASSRDRASYEQY
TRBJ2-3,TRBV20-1,SALGHGTDTQY
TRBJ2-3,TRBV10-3,ATQSGTATDTQY
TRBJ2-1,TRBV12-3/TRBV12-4,ASSFDRKYNEQF
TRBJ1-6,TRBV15,ATSRDIGSNSPLH
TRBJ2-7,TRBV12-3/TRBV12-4,ASARTGRIYEQY
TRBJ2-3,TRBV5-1,ASRVSGITDTQY
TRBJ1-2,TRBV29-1,SVEESTGGIYGYT
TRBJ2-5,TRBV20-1,SARDSGRGKETQY
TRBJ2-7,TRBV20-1,SASAWLAGAYEQY
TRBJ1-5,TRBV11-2,ASEMGTGNQPQH
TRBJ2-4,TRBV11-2,ASSPQGVMAKNIQY
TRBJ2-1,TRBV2,ASSIIYNEQF
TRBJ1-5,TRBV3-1,ASSQASGNQPQH
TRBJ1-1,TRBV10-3,AISPLGGGMNTEAF
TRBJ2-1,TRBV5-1,ASSFDPGPNEQF
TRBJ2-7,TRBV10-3,AISESAGADYYEQY
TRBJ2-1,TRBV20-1,SARYVGLGGEQF
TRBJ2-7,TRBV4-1,ASSQPWDDEQY
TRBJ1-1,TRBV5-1,ASSVRDRGSTEAF
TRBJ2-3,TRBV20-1,SARFAGGRNTQY
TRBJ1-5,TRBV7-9,ASSRTLDQPQH
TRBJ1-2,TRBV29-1,SVRGVGGYT
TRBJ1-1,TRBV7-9,ASSLGGRTAF
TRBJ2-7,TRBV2,ASSEGSGNEQY
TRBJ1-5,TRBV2,ASSWESNQPQH
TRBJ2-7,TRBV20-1,SAPLPESGSEQY
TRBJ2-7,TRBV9,ASSVGTTGYEQY
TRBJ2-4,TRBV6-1,ASSVTWGAKNIQY
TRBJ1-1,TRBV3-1,ASSQEFGGKNTEAF
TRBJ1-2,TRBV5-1,ASSAGQGRSYGYT
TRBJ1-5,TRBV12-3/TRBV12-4,ASSEGDQPQH
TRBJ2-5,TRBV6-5,ASSYRGSIRETQY
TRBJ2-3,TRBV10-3,AISESSADTQY